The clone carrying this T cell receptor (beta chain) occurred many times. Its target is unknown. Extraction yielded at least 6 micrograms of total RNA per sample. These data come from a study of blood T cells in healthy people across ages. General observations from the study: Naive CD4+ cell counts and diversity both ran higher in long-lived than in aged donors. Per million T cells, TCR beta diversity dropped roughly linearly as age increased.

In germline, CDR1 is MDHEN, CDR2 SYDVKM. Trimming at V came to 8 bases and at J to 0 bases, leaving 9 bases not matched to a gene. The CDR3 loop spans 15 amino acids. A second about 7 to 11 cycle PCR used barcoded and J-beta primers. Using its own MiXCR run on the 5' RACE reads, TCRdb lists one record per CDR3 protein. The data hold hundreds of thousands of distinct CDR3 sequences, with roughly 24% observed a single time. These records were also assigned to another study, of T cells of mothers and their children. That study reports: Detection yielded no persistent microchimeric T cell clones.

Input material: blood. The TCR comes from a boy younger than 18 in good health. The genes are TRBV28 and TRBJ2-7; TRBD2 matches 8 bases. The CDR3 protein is CASSSGGSSSYEQYF. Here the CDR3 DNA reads TGTGCCAGCTCCAGCGGGGGATCTAGCTCCTACGAGCAGTACTTC.